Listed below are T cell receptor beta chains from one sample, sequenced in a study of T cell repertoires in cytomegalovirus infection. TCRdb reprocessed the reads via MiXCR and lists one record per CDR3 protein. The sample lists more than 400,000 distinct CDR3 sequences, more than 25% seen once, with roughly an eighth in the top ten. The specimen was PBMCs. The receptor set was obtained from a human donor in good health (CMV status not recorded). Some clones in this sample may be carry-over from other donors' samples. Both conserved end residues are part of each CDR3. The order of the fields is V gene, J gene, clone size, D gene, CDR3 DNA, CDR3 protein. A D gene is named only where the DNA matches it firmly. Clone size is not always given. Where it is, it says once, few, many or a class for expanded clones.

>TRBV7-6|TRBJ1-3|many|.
TGTGCCAGCAGCCCCGATGGGAGGCCTGGAAACACCATATATTTT
CASSPDGRPGNTIYF
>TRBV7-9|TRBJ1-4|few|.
TGTGCCAGCAGCCGGACAGACGAAAAACTGTTTTTT
CASSRTDEKLFF
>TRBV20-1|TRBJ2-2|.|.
TGCAGTGCTAGGCGGCCGGGGGATATTCCGGGCGGGGAGCTGTTTTTT
CSARRPGDIPGGELFF
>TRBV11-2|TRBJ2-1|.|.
TGTGCCAGCAGCTTTGTGGCAGGGAGCAATGAGCAGTTCTTC
CASSFVAGSNEQFF
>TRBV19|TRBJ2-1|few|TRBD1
TGTGCCAGTAGTCTGCAGGGGGCGGGCTATGAGCAGTTCTTC
CASSLQGAGYEQFF
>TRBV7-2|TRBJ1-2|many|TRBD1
TGTGCCAGCAGCTTAGTAGGGACAGGCTACTCTAACTATGGCTACACCTTC
CASSLVGTGYSNYGYTF
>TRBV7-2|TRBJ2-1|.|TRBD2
TGTGCCAGCAGCTTAGACGGGACTAGCGGGGGGTACAATGAGCAGTTCTTC
CASSLDGTSGGYNEQFF
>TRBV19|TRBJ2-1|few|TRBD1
TGTGCCAGTAGTATACCGGGACAGGGGTACAATGAGCAGTTCTTC
CASSIPGQGYNEQFF
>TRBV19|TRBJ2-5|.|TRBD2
TGTGCCAGTAGTCGTAGCGGGAGGGGAAGAGAGACCCAGTACTTC
CASSRSGRGRETQYF
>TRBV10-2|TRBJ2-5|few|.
TGCGCCAGCAGCCTCCAGGAAAAGGGGACCCAGTACTTC
CASSLQEKGTQYF
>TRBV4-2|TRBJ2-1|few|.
TGTGCCAGCAGCCCCCCAGGACAGTTGGAGCAGTTCTTC
CASSPPGQLEQFF
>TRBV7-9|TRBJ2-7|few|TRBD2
TGTGCCAGCAGCTTATTAGCGGGCTCCGAGCAGTACTTC
CASSLLAGSEQYF
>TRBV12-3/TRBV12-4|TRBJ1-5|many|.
TGTGCCAGCAGCGATCAGGGGAGTAGCAATCAGCCCCAGCATTTT
CASSDQGSSNQPQHF
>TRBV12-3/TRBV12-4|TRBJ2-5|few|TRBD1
TGTGCCAGCACCCGAGCAGGGGGACAAGAGACCCAGTACTTC
CASTRAGGQETQYF
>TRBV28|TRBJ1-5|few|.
TGTGCCAGCAGTTTAGCGGGACACGGAATCAATCAGCCCCAGCATTTT
CASSLAGHGINQPQHF
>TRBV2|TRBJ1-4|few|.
TGTGCCAGCAGCCAAGGGCAGAGTAATGAAAAACTGTTTTTT
CASSQGQSNEKLFF
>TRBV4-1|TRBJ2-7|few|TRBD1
TGCGCCAGCAGCCAAGAAGGGACAGGGTCCTCCTACGAGCAGTACTTC
CASSQEGTGSSYEQYF
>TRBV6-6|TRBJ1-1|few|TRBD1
TGTGCCAGCAGTGATGGAAGGGACAGAGAAGCTTTCTTT
CASSDGRDREAFF
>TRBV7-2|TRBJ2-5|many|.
TGTGCCAGCAGCTTAGGGGCGGCCGAGACCCAGTACTTC
CASSLGAAETQYF
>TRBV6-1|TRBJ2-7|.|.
TGTGCCAGCAGTGAAGTTTGGAGGTCCTGGCCCTACGAGCAGTACTTC
CASSEVWRSWPYEQYF
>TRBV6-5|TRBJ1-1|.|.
TGTGCCAGCAGGAACAGGGCCTTGGCCACTGAAGCTTTCTTT
CASRNRALATEAFF
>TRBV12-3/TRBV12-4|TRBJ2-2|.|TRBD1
TGTGCCAGCAGTCGACAGGGGGCAACCGGGGAGCTGTTTTTT
CASSRQGATGELFF
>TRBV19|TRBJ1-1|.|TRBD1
TGTGCCAGCTCCCTTCTCGGGGCAGGGGGAATGAACACTGAAGCTTTCTTT
CASSLLGAGGMNTEAFF
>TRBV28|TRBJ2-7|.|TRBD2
TGTGCCAGCAGTTTAACCCAGCGGGAGCCATCCTACGAGCAGTACTTC
CASSLTQREPSYEQYF
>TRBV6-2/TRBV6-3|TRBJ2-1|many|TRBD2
TGTGCCAGCAGTGCGACCCTAGCGGGAGGGCCCGGAAATGAGCAGTTCTTC
CASSATLAGGPGNEQFF
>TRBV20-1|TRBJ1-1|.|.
TGCAGTGCTGTCGGACAGACTGAAGCTTTCTTT
CSAVGQTEAFF
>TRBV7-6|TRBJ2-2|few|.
TGTGCCAGCAGCTTGGATGAGACCGGGGAGCTGTTTTTT
CASSLDETGELFF
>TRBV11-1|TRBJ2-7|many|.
TGTGCCAGCAGCTTAGGACTCCGCACCTACGAGCAGTACTTC
CASSLGLRTYEQYF
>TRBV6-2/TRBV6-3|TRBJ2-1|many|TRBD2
TGTGCCAGCAGTAAATTAAGCGGGAGTCGGTACAATGAGCAGTTCTTC
CASSKLSGSRYNEQFF